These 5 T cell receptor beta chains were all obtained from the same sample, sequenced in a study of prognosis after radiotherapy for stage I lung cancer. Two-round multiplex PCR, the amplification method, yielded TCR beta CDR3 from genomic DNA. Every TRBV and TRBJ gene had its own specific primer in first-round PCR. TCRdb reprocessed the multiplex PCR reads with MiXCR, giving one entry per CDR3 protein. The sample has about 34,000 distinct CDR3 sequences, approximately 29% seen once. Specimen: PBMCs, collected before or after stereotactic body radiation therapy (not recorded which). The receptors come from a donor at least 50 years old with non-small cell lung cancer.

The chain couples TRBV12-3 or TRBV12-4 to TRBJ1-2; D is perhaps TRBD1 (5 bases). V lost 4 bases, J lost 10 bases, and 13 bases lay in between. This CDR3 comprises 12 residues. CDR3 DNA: TGTGCCAGCAGTTCCCCGGGAGGGGACTACACCTTC. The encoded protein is CASSSPGGDYTF.

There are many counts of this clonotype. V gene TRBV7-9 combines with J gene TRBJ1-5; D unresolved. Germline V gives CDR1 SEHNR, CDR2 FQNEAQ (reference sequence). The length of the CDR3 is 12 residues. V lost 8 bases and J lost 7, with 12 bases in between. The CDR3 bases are TGTGCCAGCGCTAAGGGAGGGCAGCCCCAGCATTTT. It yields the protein CASAKGGQPQHF.

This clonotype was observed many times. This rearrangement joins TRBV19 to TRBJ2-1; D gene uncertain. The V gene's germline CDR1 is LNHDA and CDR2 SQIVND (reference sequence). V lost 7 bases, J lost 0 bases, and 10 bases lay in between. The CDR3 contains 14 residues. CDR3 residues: CASTKRDSYNEQFF. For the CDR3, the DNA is TGTGCCAGTACCAAAAGGGACTCCTACAATGAGCAGTTCTTC.

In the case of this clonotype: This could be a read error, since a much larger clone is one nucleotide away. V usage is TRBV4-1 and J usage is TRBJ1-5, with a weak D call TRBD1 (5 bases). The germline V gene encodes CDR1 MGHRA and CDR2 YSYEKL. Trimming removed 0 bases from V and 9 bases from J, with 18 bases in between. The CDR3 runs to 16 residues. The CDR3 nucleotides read TGCGCCAGCAGCCAAGATCTTGGGGGAAGGGGTCGGCCCCAGCATTTT. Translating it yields CASSQDLGGRGRPQHF.

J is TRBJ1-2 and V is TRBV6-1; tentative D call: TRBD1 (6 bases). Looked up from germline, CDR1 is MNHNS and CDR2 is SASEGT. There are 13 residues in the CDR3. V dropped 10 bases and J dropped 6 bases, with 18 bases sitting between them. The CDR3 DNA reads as TGTGCCACTAACCGTGTGGGGGCGGATGGCTACACCTTC. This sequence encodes CATNRVGADGYTF.